This is a list of T cell receptor beta chains from one sample in a study of shared clonotypes between healthy human individuals. Clones were read by immunoSEQ multiplex PCR, and TCRdb kept only the in-frame ones, dropping some. Among about 730,000 clones, roughly 72% were seen once, and the ten largest hold over 1.5%. Sequencing was done on a sample of memory CD4+ T cells sorted from blood. The source is a woman in her 30s in good health. Both conserved end residues are part of each CDR3. The D gene is left open where the match is weak. Clone size is not always given. Where it is, it says once, few, many or a class for expanded clones.

V gene,J gene,D gene,clone size,CDR3 DNA,CDR3 protein
TRBV10-2,TRBJ2-1,TRBD2,many,TGCGCCAGCCGGACTAGCGGGAGTGGAAATGAGCAGTTCTTC,CASRTSGSGNEQFF
TRBV19,TRBJ2-7,NA,NA,TGTGCCAGTAGTATGAGGTTCCTCCTTGAACACGAGCAGTACTTC,CASSMRFLLEHEQYF
TRBV18,TRBJ2-7,NA,NA,TGTGCCAGCTCACCCGGGACGAACTACGAGCAGTACTTC,CASSPGTNYEQYF
TRBV11-2,TRBJ2-5,TRBD1,NA,TGTGCCAGCAGCTTAGTCGGACAGGGGAAAGAGACCCAGTACTTC,CASSLVGQGKETQYF
TRBV18,TRBJ2-2,TRBD2,few,TGTGCCAGCTCATCAGGACTAGCGGGAGGGTCCGGGGAGCTGTTTTTT,CASSSGLAGGSGELFF
TRBV19,TRBJ2-7,NA,NA,TGTGCCAGTAGTAGGACCGGTTTTGGGGCCTCCTACGAGCAGTACTTC,CASSRTGFGASYEQYF
TRBV28,TRBJ2-3,TRBD1,NA,TGTGCCAGCAGTCCCGGGACAGCCCTGAGTGATACGCAGTATTTT,CASSPGTALSDTQYF
TRBV7-8,TRBJ2-5,TRBD2,NA,TGTGCCAGCAGCCCGCGGGGGAGCGTGGAGACCCAGTACTTC,CASSPRGSVETQYF
TRBV5-1,TRBJ1-4,NA,NA,TGCGCCAGCAGCTTGGCGCCTCTGACGGAGGGGGAAAAACTGTTTTTT,CASSLAPLTEGEKLFF
TRBV18,TRBJ2-3,NA,once,TGTGCCAGCTCACCACCGGCGGGGTCAGATACGCAGTATTTT,CASSPPAGSDTQYF
TRBV28,TRBJ2-1,TRBD2,NA,TGTGCCAGCAGTAATTACAATCAAAGACTAGCGGGGGCAATTGGTGAGCAGTTCTTC,CASSNYNQRLAGAIGEQFF
TRBV19,TRBJ2-1,TRBD2,NA,TGTGCCAGTAGTGTACGCCCCGGGACTAGCGGGAGAAAATCTGAGCAGTTCTTC,CASSVRPGTSGRKSEQFF
TRBV21-1,TRBJ2-4,NA,NA,TGTGCCAGCACCTTACCCCCGGGACAGGGAGACATTCAGTACTTC,CASTLPPGQGDIQYF
TRBV7-9,TRBJ2-3,NA,NA,TGTGCCAGCAGCCAAGGTACAGATACGCAGTATTTT,CASSQGTDTQYF
TRBV10-3,TRBJ1-3,TRBD1,NA,TGTGCCATGAGTTGGGGACAGGAGTATGACACCATATATTTT,CAMSWGQEYDTIYF
TRBV5-4,TRBJ2-6,NA,NA,TGTGCCAGCAGCCCCGTTGGAGGGGGTCACCCCCCTGGGGCCAACGTCCTGACTTTC,CASSPVGGGHPPGANVLTF
TRBV9,TRBJ1-2,TRBD1,NA,TGTGCCAGCAGCGTACCCGACAGGGGAGGAAGGGGCTACACCTTC,CASSVPDRGGRGYTF
TRBV6-8,TRBJ2-3,TRBD1,NA,TGTGCCAGCAGTCAGGGGGCACAGGTTCGCACAGATACGCAGTATTTT,CASSQGAQVRTDTQYF
TRBV5-4,TRBJ1-3,NA,NA,TGTGCCAGCAGCTCACCCAGCTCTGGAAACACCATATATTTT,CASSSPSSGNTIYF
TRBV18,TRBJ1-4,NA,few,TGTGCCAGCTCATCAGCCTTACAGGGATTGGATGAAAAACTGTTTTTT,CASSSALQGLDEKLFF